The 28 T cell receptor beta chains below come from one sample, sequenced in a study of blood T cell repertoires in COVID-19. TCRdb's table, derived via immunoSEQ multiplex PCR, lists solely in-frame clones and lacks some. The sample has fewer than 350,000 clones, roughly 90% seen once; the top ten hold approximately 7.5%. Sequenced: peripheral blood. Receptors originate from a woman aged 25 to 39 with COVID-19, enrolled during active disease.

The V call is TRBV4-1, the J call TRBJ1-3, with 7 bases matching TRBD1. From germline, CDR1 is MGHRA and CDR2 YSYEKL. The V segment lost 0 bases and the J segment 4 bases; nucleotides outside the gene matches: 6. The CDR3 length is 16 residues. The CDR3 spells CASSQETGTAGNTIYF. In DNA, the CDR3 is TGCGCCAGCAGCCAAGAAACCGGGACAGCCGGAAACACCATATATTTT.

V usage is TRBV10-1 and J usage is TRBJ2-2, with TRBD1 identical over 7 bases. The CDR3 length is 17 residues. Per germline, CDR1 WNHNN and CDR2 SYGVQD (reference sequence). Trimming cost V 0 bases and J 2 bases; bases outside gene matches: 6. The CDR3 region has the DNA TGCGCCAGCAGTGAGTCAAGACAGGGCTTCAACACCGGGGAGCTGTTTTTT. It translates to CASSESRQGFNTGELFF.

The genes are TRBV4-2 and TRBJ1-6; D gene ambiguous. Germline lookup yields CDR1 LGHNA and CDR2 YNFKEQ. This CDR3 is 16 amino acids long. V shed 0 bases and J shed 6 bases, with 12 bases lying between them. CDR3 in DNA: TGTGCCAGCAGCCAAGACATTCGGGTTCGTAATTCACCCCTCCACTTT. Its translation is CASSQDIRVRNSPLHF.

V is TRBV27 and J is TRBJ2-4; 9 bases map to TRBD2. Germline V lookup: CDR1 MNHEY, CDR2 SMNVEV (reference sequence). The trim removed 6 bases at V and 6 bases at J, leaving 9 bases unmatched. The CDR3 has 15 residues. The chain's CDR3 is CASRRLAEGRNIQYF. The CDR3 region has the DNA TGTGCCAGCAGGCGACTAGCGGAGGGGAGAAACATTCAGTACTTC.

The V gene is TRBV25-1, the J gene TRBJ2-4; 11 nucleotides line up with TRBD1. Germline V lookup: CDR1 MGHDK, CDR2 SYGVNS. The CDR3 has 15 residues. V lost 3 bases and J lost 4; bases outside the gene matches: 2. This chain's CDR3 is CASSDGTGGKNIQYF. Here the CDR3 DNA reads TGTGCCAGCAGTGACGGGACAGGGGGAAAAAACATTCAGTACTTC.

The gene calls are TRBV28 and TRBJ2-7; D might be TRBD1 (5 bases). V lost 5 bases, J lost 1 base, and 12 bases lay in between. The CDR3 is 14 amino acids. CDR1 and CDR2 (germline): MDHEN, SYDVKM. CDR3 in DNA: TGTGCCAGCAGTCTCTACAAGGGGTCCTACGAGCAGTACTTC. Translated: CASSLYKGSYEQYF.

V and J are TRBV5-1 and TRBJ1-5; D not resolved. The CDR3 extends over 14 amino acids. Trimming removed 0 bases at V and 4 bases at J, with 8 bases between. The germline CDR1 and CDR2 sequences are SGHRS and YFSETQ. The CDR3 DNA is TGCGCCAGCAGCTTGGGCGGGTGGAATCAGCCCCAGCATTTT. It codes for CASSLGGWNQPQHF.

This chain joins TRBV5-5 and TRBJ2-3, with 8 bases matching TRBD2. Germline V CDR1 and CDR2: SGHKS, YYEKEE (reference sequence). This CDR3 has 14 amino acids. The junction had 4 bases not matched to a gene; V was cut back by 4 bases and J by 3 bases. The CDR3 spells CASSTSGLTDTQYF. In nucleotides, the CDR3 is TGTGCCAGCAGCACTAGCGGACTTACAGATACGCAGTATTTT. Full variable domain (remainder filled in from reference TRBV5-5 and TRBJ2-3): DAGVTQSPTHLIKTRGQQVTLRCSPISGHKSVSWYQQVLGQGPQFIFQYYEKEERGRGNFPDRFSARQFPNYSSELNVNALLLGDSALYLCASSTSGLTDTQYFGPGTRLTVL.

The chain recombines TRBV29-1 with TRBJ2-1; 12 bases are a match to TRBD2. The CDR3 sequence is 15 residues long. The junction had 14 bases not matched to a gene; V was cut back by 7 bases and J by 10 bases. Germline V CDR1 and CDR2: SQVTM, ANQGSEA. For the CDR3, the DNA is TGCAGCGCCGGGACTAGCGGGTCCCCATTCGGCGAGCAGTTCTTC. Translated: CSAGTSGSPFGEQFF.

This rearrangement joins TRBV6-5 to TRBJ2-1; D not certain. The germline V gene encodes CDR1 MNHEY and CDR2 SVGAGI. V was pared by 6 bases and J by 1 base, with 13 bases between. This CDR3 is 15 amino acids long. CDR3 amino acids: CASSPVETSYNEQFF. In DNA form, the CDR3 reads TGTGCCAGCAGCCCGGTAGAAACTTCCTACAATGAGCAGTTCTTC.

The chain couples TRBV7-2 to TRBJ1-5; tentatively, D is TRBD1 (5 bases). CDR3 length: 13 residues. V lost 6 bases and J 5 bases, leaving 11 bases between the germline ends. Germline V CDR1 and CDR2: SGHTA, FQGNSA. The chain's CDR3 is CASRRTTDQPQHF. The CDR3 DNA is TGTGCCAGCAGACGGACAACTGATCAGCCCCAGCATTTT.

The J gene is TRBJ1-1, the V gene TRBV21-1; TRBD1 is the table's D call and was not checked against the DNA. TRBV21-1 represents a pseudogene. The CDR3 is 15 residues long. CDR3 region: CASSLYQALNTEAFF. The CDR3 nucleotides read TGTGCCAGCAGTCTGTATCAGGCCTTGAACACTGAAGCTTTCTTT.

This clone was observed a single time. The genes are TRBV6-5 and TRBJ2-3; TRBD1 aligns across 8 bases. The CDR3 has 14 amino acids. V gave up 6 bases and J gave up 5 bases; unmatched junction bases: 7. Germline CDR1 and CDR2: MNHEY and SVGAGI. The CDR3 DNA sequence: TGTGCCAGCAGCCTGGACAGGGTTTTAGATACGCAGTATTTT. This sequence encodes CASSLDRVLDTQYF.

The J gene is TRBJ2-7, the V gene TRBV18, with 7 bases lining up with TRBD1. The CDR3 contains 12 residues. Unmatched junction bases numbered 1, after V lost 3 bases and J lost 5 bases. CDR1 is KGHSH, CDR2 LQKENI, per germline. The DNA for the CDR3 is TGTGCCAGCTCACCGACAGGGAACGAGCAGTACTTC. This sequence encodes CASSPTGNEQYF.

This clone was counted once. CDR3: CASSEIGSGSYEQYF. The CDR3 coding sequence is TGTGCCAGCAGTGAAATCGGGAGTGGCTCCTACGAGCAGTACTTC. The chain couples TRBV2 to TRBJ2-7; D possibly corresponds to TRBD2 (6 bases). Germline-derived CDR1 and CDR2 are SNHLY and FYNNEI. V lost 2 bases and J lost 0, with 11 bases in between. CDR3 length: 15 amino acids.

J is TRBJ1-6 and V is TRBV30; D unclear. The CDR3 runs 15 residues. Trimming stripped 2 bases from V and 5 bases from J, with 13 bases between. CDR1 and CDR2 (germline): GTSNPN, SVGIG (reference sequence). CDR3 amino acids: CAWSWGDGNNSPLHF. The CDR3 DNA sequence: TGTGCCTGGAGTTGGGGAGACGGTAATAATTCACCCCTCCACTTT.

This clone appeared a few times. The chain employs TRBV6-5 and TRBJ1-2; possibly TRBD1 for D (5 bases). Trimming shortened V by 7 bases and J by 8 bases, and 20 bases separated the two germline ends. The CDR3 has 14 amino acids. Germline V gene sequence: CDR1 MNHEY, CDR2 SVGAGI. In DNA form, the CDR3 reads TGTGCCAGCACCCATGGAGGGCAGGGAAGGGGCTACACCTTC. Amino acid sequence: CASTHGGQGRGYTF.

J is TRBJ1-3 and V is TRBV29-1; D unresolved. Trimming cost V 1 base and J 0 bases, with 7 bases left between them. The CDR3 loop spans 14 amino acids. Per germline, CDR1 SQVTM and CDR2 ANQGSEA. The CDR3: CSVEGSSSGNTIYF. CDR3 coding DNA: TGCAGCGTTGAAGGGAGTAGCTCTGGAAACACCATATATTTT.

This sequence joins TRBV6-5 and TRBJ2-1, with D perhaps matching TRBD1 (5 bases). V was clipped by 5 bases and J by 0 bases, with 11 bases between them. The CDR3 totals 15 residues. CDR1 MNHEY and CDR2 SVGAGI come from the germline V gene. The CDR3 here is CASSQTASSYNEQFF. The CDR3 bases are TGTGCCAGCAGTCAGACAGCAAGCTCCTACAATGAGCAGTTCTTC.

The rearrangement joins TRBV5-4 to TRBJ2-3; no firm D call. V dropped 4 bases and J dropped 0 bases, with 9 bases sitting between them. Germline CDR1 is SGHNT and CDR2 is YYREEE (reference sequence). The length of the CDR3 is 14 residues. The CDR3 region is CASSELWSTDTQYF. In nucleotides, the CDR3 is TGTGCCAGCAGCGAGCTATGGAGCACAGATACGCAGTATTTT.

This clone was picked up a small number of times. One junction end does not reproduce the germline sequence, and a read error may be involved. V is TRBV7-2 and J is TRBJ1-2, with D possibly being TRBD1 (5 bases). The germline V gene has CDR1 SGHTA and CDR2 FQGNSA. The CDR3 length is 14 residues. CDR3 in DNA: TGTGCCAGCAGCTTCCGGGGGAGACGTTTCGGCCCTGAGTGG. This translates into CASSFRGRRFGPEW.

This clone was seen just once. The rearrangement joins TRBV27 to TRBJ2-1, with 11 positions matching TRBD2. V gave up 5 bases and J gave up 8 bases; unmatched junction bases: 8. Germline-derived CDR1 and CDR2 are MNHEY and SMNVEV (reference sequence). This CDR3 contains 15 residues. The CDR3 DNA is TGTGCCAGCAGTCCTACTAGCGGGAGTTCGGATGAGCAGTTCTTC. This gives the protein CASSPTSGSSDEQFF.

This clone was recorded only once. The chain joins TRBV20-1 to TRBJ2-7; D is unclear. The CDR3 has 10 amino acids. V shed 0 bases and J shed 6 bases, with 3 bases lying between them. Germline V lookup: CDR1 DFQATT, CDR2 SNEGSKA (reference sequence). The DNA of the CDR3 is TGCAGTGCTAGAGACGGCGAGCAGTACTTC. Its protein product is CSARDGEQYF.

Concerning this clone itself: This CDR3 is also generated by other DNA sequences in the sample. The chain couples TRBV25-1 to TRBJ1-6, with D perhaps TRBD1 (6 bases). The CDR3 spans 14 residues. V dropped 0 bases and J dropped 6 bases, with 6 bases sitting between them. Germline values: CDR1 MGHDK, CDR2 SYGVNS. CDR3 bases: TGTGCCAGCAGTGAATACAGGGGTAATTCACCCCTCCACTTT. Residues: CASSEYRGNSPLHF.

The V gene is TRBV9, the J gene TRBJ2-1, with a weak D call TRBD2 (5 bases). V was pared by 3 bases and J by 4 bases, with 11 bases between. Germline values: CDR1 SGDLS, CDR2 YYNGEE. The CDR3 has 14 residues. The CDR3 DNA reads as TGTGCCAGCAGCGCCTCCCGGACTTACAATGAGCAGTTCTTC. This translates into CASSASRTYNEQFF.

On this clone itself: The same CDR3 is also encoded by other DNA sequences in this sample. The chain links TRBV6-5 to TRBJ1-6, with TRBD1 identical over 11 bases. Looked up from germline, CDR1 is MNHEY and CDR2 is SVGAGI. The CDR3 is made up of 16 amino acids. Trimming at V came to 3 bases and at J to 7 bases, leaving 5 bases not matched to a gene. This CDR3 is CASSYLGQGANSPLHF. The CDR3 DNA reads TGTGCCAGCAGTTATTTAGGACAGGGGGCGAATTCACCCCTCCACTTT.

The CDR3 DNA reads TGTGCCTGGACGGACAGGCTAATCCAAGAGACCCAGTACTTC. As protein: CAWTDRLIQETQYF. This chain joins TRBV30 and TRBJ2-5; TRBD1 aligns across 7 bases. Germline V lookup: CDR1 GTSNPN, CDR2 SVGIG (reference sequence). The length of the CDR3 is 14 residues. V was pared by 4 bases and J by 1 base, with 6 bases of the junction left unmatched.

The rearrangement links TRBV7-9 to TRBJ2-5; 9 bases agree with TRBD1. Unmatched junction bases numbered 4, after V lost 3 bases and J lost 5 bases. The germline gives CDR1 SEHNR, CDR2 FQNEAQ (reference sequence). This CDR3 comprises 14 residues. CDR3 DNA: TGTGCCAGCAGCTTCCTTGGACAGGGGGAGACCCAGTACTTC. Translating it yields CASSFLGQGETQYF.